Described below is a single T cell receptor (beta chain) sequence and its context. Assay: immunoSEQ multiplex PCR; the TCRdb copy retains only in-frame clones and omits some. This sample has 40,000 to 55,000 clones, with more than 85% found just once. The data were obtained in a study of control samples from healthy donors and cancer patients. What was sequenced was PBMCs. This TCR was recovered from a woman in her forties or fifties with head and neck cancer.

CDR3 sequence reads: CASSQGQGAHLLRSNQPQHF. The CDR3 bases are TGTGCCAGCAGTCAGGGACAGGGGGCTCATCTCCTAAGGAGCAATCAGCCCCAGCATTTT. J is TRBJ1-5 and V is TRBV2; TRBD1 aligns across 12 bases. Germline CDR1 and CDR2: SNHLY and FYNNEI. CDR3 length equals 20 residues. The ends lost 5 bases at V and 1 base at J; junction bases unmatched: 15.